Below are 6 T cell receptor beta chains sequenced from a single sample in a study of T cell changes during pregnancy in multiple sclerosis. Assay: immunoSEQ multiplex PCR; the TCRdb copy retains only in-frame clones and omits some. The data hold more than 80,000 clones, with around 90% observed a single time. The sample here was peripheral blood, taken before pregnancy. The source of these receptors is a female donor with multiple sclerosis, enrolled in a pregnancy study.

CDR3 DNA: TGTGCCAGCGGGGCAGGGGAATTTGGTGAAGCTTTCTTT. Its translation: CASGAGEFGEAFF. V is TRBV27 and J is TRBJ1-1, with D possibly TRBD1 on 6 matching bases. The CDR3 loop spans 13 amino acids. Germline-derived CDR1 and CDR2 are MNHEY and SMNVEV (reference sequence). The V and J ends lost 8 bases and 7 bases respectively, with 17 bases between them.

CDR3 sequence (DNA): TGTGCCACCTACAGGGGGTTCGTATATGGCTACACCTTC. It is translated as CATYRGFVYGYTF. The chain combines TRBV19 with TRBJ1-2; TRBD1 matches at 8 bases. V lost 10 bases and J lost 5; bases outside the gene matches: 9. Per germline, CDR1 LNHDA and CDR2 SQIVND (reference sequence). The CDR3 extends over 13 amino acids.

The chain has TRBV2 and TRBJ2-1, with D perhaps TRBD2 (6 bases). Trimming cost V 4 bases and J 6 bases, with 25 bases left between them. The germline V gene has CDR1 SNHLY and CDR2 FYNNEI. CDR3 length equals 18 residues. CDR3 loop: CASSGRGTSRNVANEQFF. Written as DNA, the CDR3 is TGTGCCAGCAGTGGGCGGGGCACTAGCAGAAATGTAGCCAATGAGCAGTTCTTC.

The chain employs TRBV10-3 and TRBJ1-4; D is unclear. V lost 8 bases and J lost 7, with 17 bases in between. Germline lookup yields CDR1 ENHRY and CDR2 SYGVKD. The CDR3 loop spans 14 amino acids. The CDR3 loop reads CAIGENGIGEKLFF. The CDR3 DNA is TGTGCCATCGGGGAGAATGGTATCGGTGAAAAACTGTTTTTT.

The chain uses TRBV27 and TRBJ2-3; 10 nucleotides match TRBD2. The germline CDR1 and CDR2 sequences are MNHEY and SMNVEV (reference sequence). CDR3 size: 18 residues. V trimming: 2 bases; J trimming: 6 bases; junction bases outside the gene matches: 14. The CDR3: CASSLRVLSGRAADTQYF. The CDR3 nucleotides read TGTGCCAGCAGTTTAAGAGTGTTGAGCGGGAGGGCCGCGGATACGCAGTATTTT.

The chain combines TRBV5-1 with TRBJ2-2; 9 bases line up with TRBD2. From germline, CDR1 is SGHRS and CDR2 YFSETQ. Losses at the gene ends were 2 bases for V and 6 bases for J; bases not matched to a gene: 8. The CDR3 has 16 residues. CDR3 loop: CASSFPGLAGAGELFF. The CDR3 DNA reads as TGCGCCAGCAGCTTTCCGGGACTAGCAGGTGCCGGGGAGCTGTTTTTT.